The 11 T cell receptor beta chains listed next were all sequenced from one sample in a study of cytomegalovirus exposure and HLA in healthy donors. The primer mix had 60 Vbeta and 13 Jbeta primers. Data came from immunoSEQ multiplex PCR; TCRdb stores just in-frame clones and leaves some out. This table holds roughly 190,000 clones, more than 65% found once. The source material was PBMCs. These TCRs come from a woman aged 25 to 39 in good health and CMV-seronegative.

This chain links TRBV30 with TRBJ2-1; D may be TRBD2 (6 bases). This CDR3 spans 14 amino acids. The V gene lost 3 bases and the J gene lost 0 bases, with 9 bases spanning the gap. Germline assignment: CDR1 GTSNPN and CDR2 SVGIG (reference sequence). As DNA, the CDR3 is TGTGCCTGGAGCCGGGAGTACTCCTACAATGAGCAGTTCTTC. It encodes CAWSREYSYNEQFF.

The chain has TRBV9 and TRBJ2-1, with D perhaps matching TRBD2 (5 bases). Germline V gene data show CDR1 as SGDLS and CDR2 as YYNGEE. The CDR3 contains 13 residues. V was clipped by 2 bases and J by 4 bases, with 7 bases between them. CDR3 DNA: TGTGCCAGCAGCGTGACTACATACAATGAGCAGTTCTTC. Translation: CASSVTTYNEQFF.

CDR3 sequence: CASSSRGTDTQYF. The CDR3 DNA reads TGTGCCAGCAGCTCACGGGGCACAGATACGCAGTATTTT. This chain joins TRBV11-3 and TRBJ2-3; D ambiguous. The germline gives CDR1 SGHNT, CDR2 YENEEA. The CDR3 contains 13 residues. With 4 bases removed from V and 1 base from J, the gap between germline ends came to 6 bases.

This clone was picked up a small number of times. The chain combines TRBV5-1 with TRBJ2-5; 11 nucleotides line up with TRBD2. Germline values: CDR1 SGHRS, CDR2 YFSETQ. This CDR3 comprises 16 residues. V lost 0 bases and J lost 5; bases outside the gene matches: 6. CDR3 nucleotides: TGCGCCAGCAGCTTGGCACTAGCGGGAGTCGGGGAGACCCAGTACTTC. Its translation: CASSLALAGVGETQYF.

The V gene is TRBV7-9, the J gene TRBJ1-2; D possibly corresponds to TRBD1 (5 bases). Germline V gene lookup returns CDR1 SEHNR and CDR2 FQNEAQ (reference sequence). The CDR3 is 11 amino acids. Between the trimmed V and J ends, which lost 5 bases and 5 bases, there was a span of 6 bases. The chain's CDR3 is CASSGGYGYTF. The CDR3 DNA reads TGTGCCAGCAGCGGGGGGTATGGCTACACCTTC.

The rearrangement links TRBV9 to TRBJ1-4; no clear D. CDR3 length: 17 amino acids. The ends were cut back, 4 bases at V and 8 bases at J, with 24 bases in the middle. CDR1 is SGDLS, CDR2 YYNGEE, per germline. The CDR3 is CASSSRVGEGRKEKLFF. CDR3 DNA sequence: TGTGCCAGCAGCTCCCGAGTTGGGGAGGGCCGGAAGGAAAAACTGTTTTTT.

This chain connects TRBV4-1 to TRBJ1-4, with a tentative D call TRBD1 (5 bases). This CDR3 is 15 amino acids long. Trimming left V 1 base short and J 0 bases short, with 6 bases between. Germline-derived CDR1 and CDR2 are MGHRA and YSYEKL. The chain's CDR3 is CASSQGQSTNEKLFF. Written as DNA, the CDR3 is TGCGCCAGCAGCCAAGGACAGTCAACTAATGAAAAACTGTTTTTT.

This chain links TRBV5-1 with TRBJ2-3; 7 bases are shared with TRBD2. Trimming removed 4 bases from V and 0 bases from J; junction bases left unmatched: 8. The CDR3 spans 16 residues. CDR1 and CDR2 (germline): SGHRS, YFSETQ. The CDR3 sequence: CASSLVTGGSTDTQYF. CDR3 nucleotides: TGCGCCAGCAGCCTAGTAACGGGGGGTAGCACAGATACGCAGTATTTT. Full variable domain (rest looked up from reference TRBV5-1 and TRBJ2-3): KAGVTQTPRYLIKTRGQQVTLSCSPISGHRSVSWYQQTPGQGLQFLFEYFSETQRNKGNFPGRFSGRQFSNSRSEMNVSTLELGDSALYLCASSLVTGGSTDTQYFGPGTRLTVL.

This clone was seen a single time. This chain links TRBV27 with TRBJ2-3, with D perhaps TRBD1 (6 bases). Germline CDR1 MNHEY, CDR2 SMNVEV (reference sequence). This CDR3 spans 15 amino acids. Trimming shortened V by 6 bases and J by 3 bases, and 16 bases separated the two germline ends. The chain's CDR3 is CASSWGQGNTDTQYF. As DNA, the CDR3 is TGTGCCAGCAGCTGGGGGCAGGGGAATACAGATACGCAGTATTTT.

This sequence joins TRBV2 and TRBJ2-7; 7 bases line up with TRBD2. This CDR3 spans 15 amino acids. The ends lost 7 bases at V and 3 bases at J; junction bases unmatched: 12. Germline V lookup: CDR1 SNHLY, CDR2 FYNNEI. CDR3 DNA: TGTGCCAGCACCCTATCGGGCGGGAGAGGCTACGAGCAGTACTTC. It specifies CASTLSGGRGYEQYF.

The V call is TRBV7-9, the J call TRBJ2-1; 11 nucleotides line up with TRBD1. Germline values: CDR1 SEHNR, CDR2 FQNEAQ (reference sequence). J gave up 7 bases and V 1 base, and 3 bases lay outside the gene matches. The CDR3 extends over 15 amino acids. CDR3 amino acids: CASSLVGQGGNEQFF. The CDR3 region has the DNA TGTGCCAGCAGCTTAGTGGGACAGGGGGGGAATGAGCAGTTCTTC.